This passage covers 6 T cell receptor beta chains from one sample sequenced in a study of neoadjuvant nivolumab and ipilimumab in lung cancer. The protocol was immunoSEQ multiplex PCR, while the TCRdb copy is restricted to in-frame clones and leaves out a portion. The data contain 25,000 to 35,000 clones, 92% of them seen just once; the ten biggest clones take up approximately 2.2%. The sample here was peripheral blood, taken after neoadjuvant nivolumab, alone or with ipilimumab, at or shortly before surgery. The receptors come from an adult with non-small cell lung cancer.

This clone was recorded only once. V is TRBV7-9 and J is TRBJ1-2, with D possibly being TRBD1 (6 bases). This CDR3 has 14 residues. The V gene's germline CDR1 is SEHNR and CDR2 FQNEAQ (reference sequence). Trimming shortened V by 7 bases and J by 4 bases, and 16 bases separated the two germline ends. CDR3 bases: TGTGCCAGCACCCCGGGACAAGCCCGCTATGGCTACACCTTC. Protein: CASTPGQARYGYTF.

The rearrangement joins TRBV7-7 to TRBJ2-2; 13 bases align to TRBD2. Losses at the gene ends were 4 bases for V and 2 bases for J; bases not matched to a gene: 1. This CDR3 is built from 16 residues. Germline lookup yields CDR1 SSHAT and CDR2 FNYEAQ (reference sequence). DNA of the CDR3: TGTGCCAGCAGCTCGGGACTAGCGGGAAACACCGGGGAGCTGTTTTTT. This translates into CASSSGLAGNTGELFF.

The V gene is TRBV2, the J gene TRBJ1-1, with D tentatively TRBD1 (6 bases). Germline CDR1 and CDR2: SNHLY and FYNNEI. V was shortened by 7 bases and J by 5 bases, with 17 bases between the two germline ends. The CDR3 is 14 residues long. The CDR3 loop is CASTLGGPGTEAFF. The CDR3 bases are TGTGCCAGCACCCTAGGGGGGCCGGGGACTGAAGCTTTCTTT.

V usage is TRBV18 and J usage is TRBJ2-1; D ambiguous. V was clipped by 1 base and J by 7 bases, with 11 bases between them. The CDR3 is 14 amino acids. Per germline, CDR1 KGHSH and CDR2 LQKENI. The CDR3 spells CASSPQQGRNEQFF. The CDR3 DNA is TGTGCCAGCTCACCACAACAAGGGCGGAATGAGCAGTTCTTC.

The CDR3 DNA follows: TGCGCCAGCAGCTTGGGGGGACAGCAGAAAGAGACCCAGTACTTC. Amino acids: CASSLGGQQKETQYF. This rearrangement joins TRBV5-1 to TRBJ2-5, with 7 positions matching TRBD1. Germline values: CDR1 SGHRS, CDR2 YFSETQ. The J segment lost 3 bases and the V segment lost 0 bases, leaving 5 bases of the junction unmatched. This CDR3 has 15 residues.

The CDR3 loop reads CASSPQGLSSYEQYF. The CDR3 nucleotides are TGTGCCAGCAGTCCCCAGGGCCTCAGCTCCTACGAGCAGTACTTC. This chain links TRBV27 with TRBJ2-7; weak D call: TRBD1 (5 bases). V shed 5 bases and J shed 0 bases, with 14 bases lying between them. Germline V gene lookup returns CDR1 MNHEY and CDR2 SMNVEV (reference sequence). The CDR3 consists of 15 residues.